This T cell receptor (beta chain) derives from a study of CD8 T cells in Susac syndrome. General study results and limits: The study conceded that relatively few individuals underwent its TCR sequencing and HLA analysis.

Germline V gene sequence: CDR1 MNHEY, CDR2 SVGAGI. V lost 8 bases to trimming and J lost 4 bases, with 15 bases between them. The CDR3 length is 14 residues. On this clonotype: Its specificity is not known.

With random hexamers, about 0.45 to 1 ug RNA was reverse transcribed. TCRdb used MiXCR to reprocess the immunoSEQ multiplex PCR reads, holding one entry per CDR3 protein. The repertoire has 170,000 or so distinct CDR3 sequences, approximately 95% of them found once; the top ten carry roughly 0.098%. Sequencing of TCR beta covered CD8+ and CD4+ T cells obtained from blood. The source of this sequence is a human donor with multiple sclerosis. Sequencing used CD4+ T cells from PBMCs. V and J are TRBV6-5 and TRBJ1-3; a possible D gene is TRBD1 (6 bases). The CDR3 nucleotides read TGTGCCAGCCAAGACAGGTCCCTCGGAAACACCATATATTTT. It specifies CASQDRSLGNTIYF.